Given below is one TCR beta chain in context. Its antigen specificity is not known. Base qualities were left out, and no much larger clone turns up one base away. To demonstrate the VDJtools post-analysis software, TCR beta repertoires were profiled from the peripheral blood of 13 young patients with multiple sclerosis. The multiple sclerosis patients were children and adolescents between 6 and 15 years of age. The CDR3 contains 14 residues, cysteine and phenylalanine counted. The read is trimmed to its CDR3 DNA, 42 bases read in frame from base 1. Via the germline V gene, CDR1 is ENHRY and CDR2 SYGVKD. V has 6 bases trimmed and J has 5 bases trimmed; junction bases matching no gene number 7. This sample is part of a study of post-analysis software for immune sequencing data (dated by TCRdb to between 2015 and 2017). The study in broad terms: Relapsing-remitting, secondary progressive and progressive-relapsing multiple sclerosis were recorded as disease courses, and subtype annotation was lacking for some patients. Patient repertoires were compared against ten to eleven previously published healthy control repertoires from donors aged 6 to 25 years. A subset of samples was prepared in parallel using single-end sample barcoding, then pooled and co-amplified after Illumina adapter ligation.

Libraries were prepared through PCR. The instrument given in TCRdb is Illumina HiSeq 2500. To reduce PCR and sequencing biases, unique molecular identifiers were incorporated into the TCR beta cDNA libraries. Every 1 to 10 million input T cells yielded approximately 500,000 cDNA molecules, meaning each molecule approximated one T cell. The patient libraries were prepared and sequenced using the same protocol as the earlier healthy control dataset. Samples belonging to the same batch were prepared together, multiplexed and sequenced on a shared HiSeq lane. Under the source paper's analysis protocol: MIGEC was used to process the raw barcoded reads, and molecular identifier groups with only a single read were discarded before consensus assembly and CDR3 extraction. VDJtools was used for post-analysis of the clonotype tables, with diversity normalized by down-sampling every dataset to the smallest sample size. To correct batch-related cross-sample contamination, repertoire overlap clustering matched CDR3 amino acid sequences but not nucleotide sequences. TCRdb reprocessing: public reads trimmed at Q25 with fastp, clones called with MiXCR, in-frame beta chains kept. Rows are unified per CDR3 protein, each entry keeping the most common DNA and genes. Clone size and V and J calls follow TCRdb, not the original study. This sample has roughly 800,000 distinct CDR3 sequences in its table, and about 27% of those were observed once. Under 0.7% of the sample is taken by the ten largest.

Summary of the overall study and its limitations: Significantly lower normalized Chao1 diversity was found in multiple sclerosis patients than in controls, suggesting substantial peripheral T-cell clonal expansion. The multiple sclerosis patient group was slightly younger than the control group. Four or five TRBV segments, including TRBV5-6, TRBV5-1 and TRBV20-1, were significantly more frequent in patients than controls. When samples were clustered directly using the F measure, samples prepared in the same batch co-clustered strongly, which prompted a batch-effect correction.

The specimen sequenced was blood. The chain is made from TRBV10-3 and TRBJ1-1; TRBD1 lines up with 9 middle nucleotides. The origin of this receptor is a girl under 18 with multiple sclerosis. The DNA is as follows: TGTGCCATCAGACCGGGACAGGGAAGGACTGAAGCTTTCTTT. Its coded protein is CAIRPGQGRTEAFF.